The rows below give T cell receptor beta chains drawn from one sample of a study of blood T cells in healthy people across ages. TCRdb passed the 5' RACE reads through MiXCR, listing each CDR3 protein once. The sample lists some 1.4 million distinct CDR3 sequences; around 42% were seen once. Sequencing was done on a sample of blood. All receptors come from a woman aged 18-29 years in good health. Each CDR3 is given with its conserved first and last residue. The D gene is left open where the match is weak. The size entry is marked missing in some rows and otherwise reads once, few, many or a size class.

TRBV6-1	TRBJ2-1	.	once	TGTGCCAGCGTTTCCAATACGGGAAAAACCTACAATGAGCAGTTCTTC	CASVSNTGKTYNEQFF
TRBV11-2	TRBJ1-1	.	.	TGTGCCAGCAGCTCTCCTGCGGACGACGCTGAAGCTTTCTTT	CASSSPADDAEAFF
TRBV5-1	TRBJ1-5	.	few	TGCGCCAGCAGCTTGCACGGACGAGACAATCAGCCCCAGCATTTT	CASSLHGRDNQPQHF
TRBV5-1	TRBJ2-7	.	.	TGCGCCAGCAGCGCAGGACAGTACTCCTACGAGCAGTACTTC	CASSAGQYSYEQYF
TRBV12-3/TRBV12-4	TRBJ1-2	.	.	TGTGCCAGCAGTGCCGGGACCTCAACCGGCTACACCTTC	CASSAGTSTGYTF
TRBV28	TRBJ1-1	TRBD1	few	TGTGCCAGCAGACCGATCGGACAGGATGGTTTCTTT	CASRPIGQDGFF
TRBV3-1	TRBJ2-7	.	.	TGTGCCAGCAGCTCGAAAGGGAGCGCCTACGAGCAGTACTTC	CASSSKGSAYEQYF
TRBV18	TRBJ2-5	.	.	TGTGCCAGCTCATCCTATGTGAGACCAGAGACCCAGTACTTC	CASSSYVRPETQYF
TRBV20-1	TRBJ2-1	.	few	TGCAGTGCTAGCGTGCGTAGCGGAGCCTCCTACAATGAGCAGTTCTTC	CSASVRSGASYNEQFF
TRBV7-3	TRBJ2-7	.	.	TGTGCCAGCAGCCCTGGTAGCGTATCCTACAATGAGCAGTACTTC	CASSPGSVSYNEQYF
TRBV10-2	TRBJ1-2	.	many	TGCGCCAGCAGTGAAAGGACCGCTGCTAACTATGGCTACACCTTC	CASSERTAANYGYTF
TRBV3-1	TRBJ1-2	TRBD1	.	TGTGCCAGCAGCCAAACCGGGACAGGGGGCGGAGGTGCTGGCTACACCTTC	CASSQTGTGGGGAGYTF